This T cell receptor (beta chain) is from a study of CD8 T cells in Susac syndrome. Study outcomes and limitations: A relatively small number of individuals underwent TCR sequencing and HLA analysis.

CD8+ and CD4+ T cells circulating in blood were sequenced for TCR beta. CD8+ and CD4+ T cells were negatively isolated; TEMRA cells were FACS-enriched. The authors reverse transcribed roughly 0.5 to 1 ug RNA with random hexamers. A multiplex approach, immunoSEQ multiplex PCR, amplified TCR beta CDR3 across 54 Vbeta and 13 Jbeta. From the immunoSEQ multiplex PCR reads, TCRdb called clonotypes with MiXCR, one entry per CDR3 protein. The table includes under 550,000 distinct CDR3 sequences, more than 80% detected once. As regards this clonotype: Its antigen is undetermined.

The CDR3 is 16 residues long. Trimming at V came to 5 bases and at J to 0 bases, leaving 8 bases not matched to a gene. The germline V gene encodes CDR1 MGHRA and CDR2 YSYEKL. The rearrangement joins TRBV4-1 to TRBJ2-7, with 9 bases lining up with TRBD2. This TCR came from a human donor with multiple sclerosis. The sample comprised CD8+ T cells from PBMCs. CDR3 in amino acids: CASSRPAGGGSYEQYF. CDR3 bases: TGCGCCAGCAGCAGACCAGCGGGAGGAGGCTCCTACGAGCAGTACTTC.